The 18 T cell receptor beta chains below were found in one sample sequenced in a study of T cell repertoires in cytomegalovirus infection. What these receptors recognize is not known. MiXCR, applied by TCRdb to the reads, yields one record per CDR3 protein. The sample has roughly 170,000 distinct CDR3 sequences, about 20% seen once; the top ten hold 25%. The sample was CD8+ T cells from cultured PBMCs, taken from culture after CMV antigen stimulation. The source of these receptors is a human donor in good health (CMV status not recorded). Some clones in this sample may be carry-over from other donors' samples.

This clonotype was detected only a few times. The rearrangement uses TRBV4-3 and TRBJ2-3, with TRBD2 identical over 8 bases. V lost 1 base to trimming and J lost 4 bases; unmatched junction nucleotides: 7. This CDR3 is built from 16 residues. Germline V gives CDR1 LGHNA, CDR2 YSLEER. The CDR3 DNA is TGCGCCAGCAGCCAAGTCTCGCGGGGGGTTTCAGATACGCAGTATTTT. Translated: CASSQVSRGVSDTQYF.

This clonotype was detected only a few times. The chain is built from TRBV7-8 and TRBJ2-2; D remains unclear. Trimming left V 1 base short and J 5 bases short, with 14 bases between. The CDR3 is made up of 16 amino acids. Germline CDR1 SGHVS, CDR2 FQNEAQ. CDR3 sequence reads: CASSLDQGWYTGELFF. The CDR3 nucleotides read TGTGCCAGCAGCTTAGATCAAGGGTGGTATACCGGGGAGCTGTTTTTT.

This clonotype came up a few times. This chain joins TRBV11-2 and TRBJ2-5; D gene ambiguous. CDR1 and CDR2 (germline): SGHAT, FQNNGV. The ends were cut back, 5 bases at V and 1 base at J, with 8 bases in the middle. The CDR3 covers 13 residues. The CDR3 loop reads CASSPTTQETQYF. The CDR3 nucleotides are TGTGCCAGCAGCCCGACCACCCAAGAGACCCAGTACTTC.

As for this clonotype: Here the CDR3 omits its conserved ending phenylalanine or tryptophan, so a read error is the likely source. V is TRBV11-1 and J is TRBJ1-1; 7 bases are shared with TRBD1. V trimming: 5 bases; J trimming: 8 bases; junction bases outside the gene matches: 11. The CDR3 is 14 residues long. The germline V gene has CDR1 SGHAT and CDR2 FQDESV (reference sequence). The CDR3 sequence is CASSPAGGTAEAFL. The CDR3 DNA reads TGTGCCAGCAGCCCGGCTGGTGGGACAGCCGAAGCTTTCTTA.

The rearrangement uses TRBV28 and TRBJ1-6; 7 nucleotides align to TRBD1. V shed 5 bases and J 3 bases; nucleotides not matched to a gene: 7. The germline V gene has CDR1 MDHEN and CDR2 SYDVKM. The CDR3 runs to 16 residues. DNA of the CDR3: TGTGCCAGCAGTCCGCGACAGGGCCTCTATAATTCACCCCTCCACTTT. Protein: CASSPRQGLYNSPLHF.

This clonotype was seen a few times. CDR3 nucleotide sequence: TGTGCCAGCAGCCAAGATTTAACAGGGGCCGGCTACACCTTC. This translates into CASSQDLTGAGYTF. This chain connects TRBV4-2 to TRBJ1-2; 7 positions match TRBD1. CDR1 is LGHNA and CDR2 is YNFKEQ in the germline V gene. Trimming took 0 bases from V and 8 from J; bases not matched to a gene: 6. This CDR3 is 14 amino acids long.

This clonotype was seen only a few times. The V and J genes are TRBV27 and TRBJ2-1; the D gene is possibly TRBD1 (6 bases). This CDR3 is built from 14 residues. The V gene's germline CDR1 is MNHEY and CDR2 SMNVEV (reference sequence). V lost 3 bases to trimming and J lost 8 bases, with 14 bases between them. The CDR3 DNA reads TGTGCCAGCAGTTTTACGGACAGTGAAGATGAGCAGTTCTTC. It encodes CASSFTDSEDEQFF.

The chain carries TRBV28 and TRBJ2-1, with 13 bases that match TRBD2. This CDR3 region has 15 residues. With V trimmed by 8 bases and J by 7 bases, 8 bases remained unmatched. Per germline, CDR1 MDHEN and CDR2 SYDVKM. The CDR3 protein is CASDNTGLAGNEQFF. The CDR3 nucleotides read TGTGCCAGCGATAACACGGGACTAGCGGGAAATGAGCAGTTCTTC.

V is TRBV20-1 and J is TRBJ2-3; D may be TRBD2 (6 bases). The germline gives CDR1 DFQATT, CDR2 SNEGSKA (reference sequence). The CDR3 consists of 15 residues. V was shortened by 1 base and J by 4 bases, with 15 bases between the two germline ends. For the CDR3, the DNA is TGCAGTGCTAGAGGTGGAGGGGTAGGACCAGATACGCAGTATTTT. It is translated as CSARGGGVGPDTQYF.

This chain uses TRBV3-1 with TRBJ1-2; TRBD1 matches at 9 bases. Germline-derived CDR1 and CDR2 are LGHDT and YNNKEL (reference sequence). The CDR3 is made up of 15 amino acids. Unmatched junction bases numbered 10, after V lost 4 bases and J lost 7 bases. CDR3 nucleotide sequence: TGTGCCAGCAGCCTAATGACGGACAGGGGAGGTGGCTACACCTTC. This encodes CASSLMTDRGGGYTF.

This clonotype turned up a few times. Here the CDR3 reads CASSQAPVRNTEAFF. In DNA, the CDR3 is TGCGCCAGCAGCCAAGCACCCGTGAGAAACACTGAAGCTTTCTTT. The gene calls are TRBV4-1 and TRBJ1-1; no reliable D call. V was trimmed by 1 base and J by 2 bases, leaving 11 bases between them. Germline CDR1 reads MGHRA; CDR2 reads YSYEKL. CDR3 size: 15 residues.

This clonotype occurred a few times. The V gene is TRBV9, the J gene TRBJ1-1; tentatively, D is TRBD1 (6 bases). The germline V gene has CDR1 SGDLS and CDR2 YYNGEE. There are 14 residues in the CDR3. The V and J ends lost 4 bases and 5 bases respectively, with 15 bases between them. The CDR3 DNA follows: TGTGCCAGCAGCCCACCCGGGGGCGGGACTGAAGCTTTCTTT. It yields the protein CASSPPGGGTEAFF.

The rearrangement uses TRBV7-2 and TRBJ2-3; D gene uncertain. Per germline, CDR1 SGHTA and CDR2 FQGNSA. The CDR3 totals 16 residues. V shed 1 base and J shed 4 bases, with 15 bases lying between them. The CDR3 bases are TGTGCCAGCAGCTTAGGTCACACAGTGAGGCCAGATACGCAGTATTTT. Its translation is CASSLGHTVRPDTQYF.

This chain links TRBV7-2 with TRBJ2-3, with 11 bases fitting TRBD2. The length of the CDR3 is 18 residues. Germline V CDR1 and CDR2: SGHTA, FQGNSA. V trimming: 1 base; J trimming: 4 bases; junction bases outside the gene matches: 10. The CDR3 DNA is TGTGCCAGCAGCTTAGTATTGTTAGCGGGGGGGCTCTCAGATACGCAGTATTTT. It is translated as CASSLVLLAGGLSDTQYF.

This clonotype was counted only a few times. The chain carries TRBV12-3 or TRBV12-4 and TRBJ1-5; D ambiguous. The CDR3 consists of 16 residues. V shed 11 bases and J shed 0 bases, with 20 bases lying between them. The CDR3 sequence: CAGRKAYWPSNQPQHF. CDR3 DNA sequence: TGTGCCGGGAGGAAAGCATACTGGCCTAGCAATCAGCCCCAGCATTTT.

The chain recombines TRBV7-4 with TRBJ1-2; D might be TRBD1 (6 bases). Germline CDR1 reads SGHVT; CDR2 reads SQSDAQ. This CDR3 spans 14 amino acids. Between the trimmed V and J ends, which lost 1 base and 2 bases, there was a span of 8 bases. Here the CDR3 DNA reads TGTGCCAGCAGCTTAGAAGGGGGAAACTATGGCTACACCTTC. It yields the protein CASSLEGGNYGYTF.

This chain uses TRBV7-2 with TRBJ2-5; TRBD1 might be the D (6 bases). Trimming took off 2 bases at V and 2 bases at J, with 18 bases between the two ends. Looked up from germline, CDR1 is SGHTA and CDR2 is FQGNSA. This CDR3 region has 17 residues. The CDR3 region has the DNA TGTGCCAGCAGCTTACCCTTTGACAGGCCTCAACAAGAGACCCAGTACTTC. This sequence encodes CASSLPFDRPQQETQYF.

This clonotype showed up just a few times. The J gene is TRBJ1-6, the V gene TRBV28; tentative D call: TRBD1 (6 bases). V lost 5 bases, J lost 9 bases, and 14 bases lay in between. Looked up from germline, CDR1 is MDHEN and CDR2 is SYDVKM. The CDR3 covers 14 residues. The DNA of the CDR3 is TGTGCCAGCAGTAGCGACTACAGGGTTTCACCCCTCCACTTT. It is translated as CASSSDYRVSPLHF.